The clone carrying this T cell receptor (beta chain) was seen a few times. Its antigen remains unknown. This sample stems from a study of OX40 agonist ivuxolimab in advanced cancers. Turning to the study itself: Patients were treated with intravenous ivuxolimab, dosed at 0.01 to 10 mg/kg and infused every 2 weeks. People in dose escalation had one of these cancers: hepatocellular carcinoma, melanoma, renal cell or head and neck cancer. General observations from the study: Normalized T-cell clonal expansion was also low in a subset of nonresponders. Fewer expanded clones were found on average in CD4+ than in CD8+ T cells.

Produced via immunoSEQ multiplex PCR; TCRdb's table is partial and in-frame only. Of about 91,000 clones detected, 80% to 85% appear once; the ten largest clones hold roughly 1.1%. This clonotype was obtained from an adult with an advanced solid tumor such as melanoma, head and neck, liver or kidney cancer. This material consisted of CD4+ or CD8+ T cells sorted from blood, taken in a trial of the OX40 agonist ivuxolimab.

The CDR3: CASSLQGTSYEQYF. The CDR3 nucleotides read TGCGCCAGCAGCTTGCAGGGTACCAGCTACGAGCAGTACTTC. V gene TRBV5-1 combines with J gene TRBJ2-7; tentative D call: TRBD1 (5 bases). The CDR3 is 14 residues long. CDR1 is SGHRS and CDR2 is YFSETQ in the germline V gene. Trimming pared 1 base from V and 3 bases from J, leaving 11 bases between. Using reference TRBV5-1 and TRBJ2-7 for the parts outside the CDR3, the full variable domain is KAGVTQTPRYLIKTRGQQVTLSCSPISGHRSVSWYQQTPGQGLQFLFEYFSETQRNKGNFPGRFSGRQFSNSRSEMNVSTLELGDSALYLCASSLQGTSYEQYFGPGTRLTVT.